The 8 T cell receptor beta chains given below trace back to one sample, sequenced in a study of T cell responses to AZD1222 COVID-19 vaccine. Sequenced by immunoSEQ multiplex PCR; TCRdb stores in-frame clones only, minus some. This sample carries about 130,000 clones, around 84% of them seen once, and the ten largest clones take 12%. This specimen was peripheral blood, taken on day 0 of AZD1222 vaccination. The origin of the receptors is an adult in good health.

The chain combines TRBV2 with TRBJ2-7; 10 positions match TRBD1. Germline assignment: CDR1 SNHLY and CDR2 FYNNEI. This CDR3 has 13 amino acids. After removal of 7 bases from V and 3 bases from J, the junction contained 3 bases not matched to a gene. CDR3 DNA sequence: TGTGCCAGCAACCGGGACAGGGGCTACGAGCAGTACTTC. Its translation is CASNRDRGYEQYF.

The rearrangement joins TRBV6-2 or TRBV6-3 to TRBJ2-3; 8 bases map to TRBD1. The CDR3 extends over 15 amino acids. Unmatched junction bases numbered 4, after V lost 4 bases and J lost 1 base. From germline, CDR1 is MNHEY and CDR2 SVGEGT. CDR3 in DNA: TGTGCCAGCAGTTGGACAGGGCACGGCACAGATACGCAGTATTTT. Translating gives CASSWTGHGTDTQYF.

The CDR3 DNA is TGTGCCAGCAGCGTAGATACTAGCGGGTACAATGAGCAGTTCTTC. The encoded protein is CASSVDTSGYNEQFF. The chain uses TRBV9 and TRBJ2-1; 9 nucleotides line up with TRBD2. The germline gives CDR1 SGDLS, CDR2 YYNGEE. J lost 4 bases, V lost 0 bases, and 2 bases had no gene match. This CDR3 comprises 15 residues. The full variable domain, rest sourced from reference TRBV9 and TRBJ2-1, is DSGVTQTPKHLITATGQRVTLRCSPRSGDLSVYWYQQSLDQGLQFLIQYYNGEERAKGNILERFSAQQFPDLHSELNLSSLELGDSALYFCASSVDTSGYNEQFFGPGTRLTVL.

This CDR3 is CASIKGGANTGELFF. The CDR3 nucleotides are TGTGCCAGCATAAAAGGGGGAGCGAACACCGGGGAGCTGTTTTTT. The J gene is TRBJ2-2, the V gene TRBV11-1; weak D call: TRBD1 (6 bases). The CDR3 loop spans 15 amino acids. The V end was cut by 7 bases, the J end by 0 bases, with 12 bases between. Germline CDR1 and CDR2: SGHAT and FQDESV (reference sequence).

The V call is TRBV10-3, the J call TRBJ1-5; 7 nucleotides agree with TRBD1. The CDR3 loop spans 14 amino acids. The junction had 7 bases not matched to a gene; V was cut back by 6 bases and J by 5 bases. Germline CDR1 is ENHRY and CDR2 is SYGVKD. The CDR3 loop is CAIRAGGVDQPQHF. The CDR3 DNA sequence: TGTGCCATCAGAGCAGGGGGTGTAGATCAGCCCCAGCATTTT.

This chain uses TRBV19 with TRBJ1-1; D may be TRBD1 (5 bases). The CDR3 extends over 15 amino acids. Per germline, CDR1 LNHDA and CDR2 SQIVND (reference sequence). Trimming removed 6 bases at V and 3 bases at J, with 17 bases between. The DNA of the CDR3 is TGTGCCAGTAGCCCCAGCGTGGCCAGGGACACTGAAGCTTTCTTT. Translated, it gives CASSPSVARDTEAFF.

The V gene is TRBV5-4, the J gene TRBJ1-5, with unresolved D. This CDR3 is built from 13 residues. V shed 2 bases and J shed 3 bases, with 6 bases lying between them. Germline V gives CDR1 SGHNT, CDR2 YYREEE (reference sequence). The CDR3 coding sequence is TGTGCCAGCAGCTTTGGAGACAATCAGCCCCAGCATTTT. As protein: CASSFGDNQPQHF.

This clone was seen just once. The V gene is TRBV13, the J gene TRBJ2-5; TRBD1 is a possible D gene (8 bases). The CDR3 runs to 15 residues. With 5 bases removed from V and 4 bases from J, the gap between germline ends came to 17 bases. CDR1 PRHDT and CDR2 FYEKMQ come from the germline V gene (reference sequence). The CDR3 loop is CASSQTGGEGETQYF. The CDR3 nucleotides read TGTGCCAGCAGCCAAACAGGGGGGGAAGGAGAGACCCAGTACTTC.